The next 20 T cell receptor beta chains were all read from a single sample in a study of blood T cell repertoires in COVID-19. The protocol was immunoSEQ multiplex PCR, while the TCRdb copy is restricted to in-frame clones and leaves out a portion. This table holds some 120,000 clones, over 75% found once. Sequencing was done on a sample of peripheral blood. The receptors shown here come from a man between 60 and 70 years old with acute or convalescent COVID-19.

The J gene is TRBJ2-1, the V gene TRBV7-9, with 10 bases matching TRBD2. CDR3 length: 15 amino acids. Germline V gene lookup returns CDR1 SEHNR and CDR2 FQNEAQ (reference sequence). V lost 3 bases and J lost 7; bases outside the gene matches: 6. Here the CDR3 reads CASSFGLAAINEQFF. The CDR3 coding sequence is TGTGCCAGCAGCTTCGGACTAGCGGCCATTAATGAGCAGTTCTTC.

The sample holds one count of this clone. V and J are TRBV19 and TRBJ2-1, with D hard to call. Germline values: CDR1 LNHDA, CDR2 SQIVND (reference sequence). CDR3 length equals 15 residues. The ends were cut back, 2 bases at V and 3 bases at J, with 11 bases in the middle. The CDR3 nucleotides are TGTGCCAGTAGTATAAACGGAGCAGTCTACAATGAGCAGTTCTTC. Protein sequence: CASSINGAVYNEQFF. The entire variable domain, with the rest obtained from reference TRBV19 and TRBJ2-1, is as follows: DGGITQSPKYLFRKEGQNVTLSCEQNLNHDAMYWYRQDPGQGLRLIYYSQIVNDFQKGDIAEGYSVSREKKESFPLTVTSAQKNPTAFYLCASSINGAVYNEQFFGPGTRLTVL.

V usage is TRBV7-9 and J usage is TRBJ1-1, with 9 positions matching TRBD1. V was pared by 5 bases and J by 4 bases, with 14 bases of the junction left unmatched. Germline V lookup: CDR1 SEHNR, CDR2 FQNEAQ (reference sequence). CDR3 length: 17 residues. CDR3 coding DNA: TGTGCCAGCAGCCCCCGGACAGGGGTGCGTAAGTTCACTGAAGCTTTCTTT. As protein: CASSPRTGVRKFTEAFF.

J is TRBJ2-7 and V is TRBV18; D may be TRBD1 (5 bases). Looked up from germline, CDR1 is KGHSH and CDR2 is LQKENI. The CDR3 totals 13 residues. V lost 2 bases and J lost 3, with 8 bases in between. The CDR3 protein is CASSPSRDYEQYF. The CDR3 DNA reads TGTGCCAGCTCACCAAGCAGGGACTACGAGCAGTACTTC.

The V call is TRBV5-1, the J call TRBJ2-3, with 10 bases that match TRBD1. The germline V gene encodes CDR1 SGHRS and CDR2 YFSETQ. The CDR3 has 15 residues. The V segment lost 4 bases and the J segment 2 bases; nucleotides outside the gene matches: 4. CDR3 nucleotides: TGCGCCAGCAGCCTGGACAGGGGGACCACAGATACGCAGTATTTT. Encoded protein: CASSLDRGTTDTQYF.

The chain couples TRBV7-8 to TRBJ1-5; D is uncertain. CDR1 SGHVS and CDR2 FQNEAQ come from the germline V gene. V dropped 7 bases and J dropped 7 bases, with 23 bases sitting between them. The CDR3 is 16 amino acids. CDR3 sequence: CASTPRLGETAQPQHF. The CDR3 region has the DNA TGTGCCAGCACCCCCCGTCTCGGGGAAACAGCCCAGCCCCAGCATTTT.

This clone was observed a single time. The chain employs TRBV9 and TRBJ2-7; 9 bases map to TRBD2. CDR3 size: 14 residues. Germline loops: CDR1 SGDLS, CDR2 YYNGEE. V dropped 3 bases and J dropped 0; count of bases not matched to a gene: 1. This chain's CDR3 is CASSASGASYEQYF. The DNA of the CDR3 is TGTGCCAGCAGCGCTAGCGGGGCCTCCTACGAGCAGTACTTC.

This clone was seen more than once but under ten times. The chain employs TRBV30 and TRBJ1-5, with 9 bases lining up with TRBD1. Germline V lookup: CDR1 GTSNPN, CDR2 SVGIG (reference sequence). This CDR3 is 15 amino acids long. After removal of 3 bases from V and 3 bases from J, the junction contained 6 bases not matched to a gene. In DNA form, the CDR3 reads TGTGCCTGGAGCGCCGGGACAGGGATCAATCAGCCCCAGCATTTT. Protein: CAWSAGTGINQPQHF. The whole variable domain, remainder taken from reference TRBV30 and TRBJ1-5, is SQTIHQWPATLVQPVGSPLSLECTVEGTSNPNLYWYRQAAGRGLQLLFYSVGIGQISSEVPQNLSASRPQDRQFILSSKKLLLSDSGFYLCAWSAGTGINQPQHFGDGTRLSIL.

This clone came up a few times. The rearrangement uses TRBV7-2 and TRBJ2-1, with 8 bases that match TRBD1. Germline assignment: CDR1 SGHTA and CDR2 FQGNSA. Trimming cost V 5 bases and J 4 bases; bases outside gene matches: 7. CDR3 length: 15 residues. DNA for the CDR3: TGTGCCAGCAGCAGCTGGAGGGACAGGTACAATGAGCAGTTCTTC. Protein: CASSSWRDRYNEQFF.

The genes are TRBV28 and TRBJ2-3, with TRBD2 as a possible D gene (6 bases). Deletions cut 6 bases from V and 0 bases from J, with 16 bases between. This CDR3 has 16 amino acids. Germline V CDR1 and CDR2: MDHEN, SYDVKM. The CDR3 DNA reads as TGTGCCAGCAGGTTCACCGGGACTGATAGCACAGATACGCAGTATTTT. It is translated as CASRFTGTDSTDTQYF.

This clone was seen once. The CDR3 DNA follows: TGTGCCAGCAGGAAACTAGCGGGAGAAGAGACCCAGTACTTC. Protein product: CASRKLAGEETQYF. J is TRBJ2-5 and V is TRBV6-5, with 11 bases lining up with TRBD2. With V trimmed by 6 bases and J by 3 bases, 3 bases remained unmatched. The V gene's germline CDR1 is MNHEY and CDR2 SVGAGI. CDR3 length equals 14 residues.

V is TRBV5-5 and J is TRBJ2-1; D not resolved. CDR1 is SGHKS, CDR2 YYEKEE, per germline (reference sequence). The CDR3 contains 16 residues. V was cut by 1 base and J by 0 bases, with 11 bases left in between. The chain's CDR3 is CASSLLGSVSYNEQFF. The CDR3 region has the DNA TGTGCCAGCAGCTTGTTAGGCAGCGTCTCCTACAATGAGCAGTTCTTC.

The chain has TRBV9 and TRBJ2-7, with D maybe TRBD2 (5 bases). In germline, CDR1 is SGDLS, CDR2 YYNGEE. Trimming took 2 bases from V and 1 from J, leaving 10 bases between them. This CDR3 is 14 amino acids long. The CDR3 protein is CASSVGDQSYEQYF. Here the CDR3 DNA reads TGTGCCAGCAGCGTGGGAGACCAGTCCTACGAGCAGTACTTC.

This sequence joins TRBV12-5 and TRBJ2-1; TRBD2 agrees at 12 bases. V gave up 5 bases and J gave up 0 bases; unmatched junction bases: 8. CDR1 LGHNT and CDR2 FRNRAP come from the germline V gene. This CDR3 has 18 amino acids. The CDR3 DNA sequence: TGTGCTAGTGGTCCTGGACTAGCGGGGCCCCGCTCCTACAATGAGCAGTTCTTC. Translated: CASGPGLAGPRSYNEQFF.

The chain uses TRBV10-3 and TRBJ2-7; TRBD1 is a possible D gene (8 bases). V lost 7 bases and J 7 bases, leaving 20 bases between the germline ends. CDR1 is ENHRY and CDR2 is SYGVKD in the germline V gene. CDR3 size: 14 residues. This chain's CDR3 is CAIKGGAGGDEQYF. As DNA, the CDR3 is TGTGCCATCAAGGGAGGGGCAGGGGGCGATGAGCAGTACTTC.

The rearrangement links TRBV30 to TRBJ1-5; 8 bases are shared with TRBD1. The CDR3 contains 14 residues. The trim removed 3 bases at V and 3 bases at J, leaving 4 bases unmatched. Germline V gene sequence: CDR1 GTSNPN, CDR2 SVGIG (reference sequence). CDR3 protein: CAWRADRDNQPQHF. As DNA, the CDR3 is TGTGCCTGGAGAGCGGACAGGGACAATCAGCCCCAGCATTTT.

The chain uses TRBV9 and TRBJ2-3; D gene ambiguous. CDR1 and CDR2 (germline): SGDLS, YYNGEE. The CDR3 runs to 15 residues. Trimming took 0 bases from V and 1 from J, leaving 9 bases between them. This chain's CDR3 is CASSVGVVGTDTQYF. The CDR3 DNA is TGTGCCAGCAGCGTAGGCGTTGTCGGCACAGATACGCAGTATTTT. Using reference TRBV9 and TRBJ2-3 for the parts outside the CDR3, the full variable domain is DSGVTQTPKHLITATGQRVTLRCSPRSGDLSVYWYQQSLDQGLQFLIQYYNGEERAKGNILERFSAQQFPDLHSELNLSSLELGDSALYFCASSVGVVGTDTQYFGPGTRLTVL.

This chain joins TRBV18 and TRBJ1-1, with a possible D match to TRBD1 (5 bases). The CDR3 has 15 amino acids. Germline V gives CDR1 KGHSH, CDR2 LQKENI. V was clipped by 1 base and J by 1 base, with 10 bases between them. For the CDR3, the DNA is TGTGCCAGCTCACCACTTCAGGGCCGGAACACTGAAGCTTTCTTT. It codes for CASSPLQGRNTEAFF.

The V and J genes are TRBV7-2 and TRBJ1-3; D might be TRBD1 (6 bases). V dropped 5 bases and J dropped 4 bases, with 18 bases sitting between them. The CDR3 runs 16 residues. Germline CDR1 and CDR2: SGHTA and FQGNSA. CDR3 region: CASSNQVGQGGNTIYF. The CDR3 DNA reads as TGTGCCAGCAGCAATCAAGTCGGGCAGGGGGGAAACACCATATATTTT.

The chain employs TRBV10-1 and TRBJ1-1; possible D gene TRBD1, 5 bases. Looked up from germline, CDR1 is WNHNN and CDR2 is SYGVQD (reference sequence). CDR3 size: 15 residues. Trimming took 0 bases from V and 2 from J, leaving 10 bases between them. The CDR3 DNA reads TGCGCCAGCAGTGAGTCGGGGCGGGAAAACACTGAAGCTTTCTTT. It encodes CASSESGRENTEAFF.